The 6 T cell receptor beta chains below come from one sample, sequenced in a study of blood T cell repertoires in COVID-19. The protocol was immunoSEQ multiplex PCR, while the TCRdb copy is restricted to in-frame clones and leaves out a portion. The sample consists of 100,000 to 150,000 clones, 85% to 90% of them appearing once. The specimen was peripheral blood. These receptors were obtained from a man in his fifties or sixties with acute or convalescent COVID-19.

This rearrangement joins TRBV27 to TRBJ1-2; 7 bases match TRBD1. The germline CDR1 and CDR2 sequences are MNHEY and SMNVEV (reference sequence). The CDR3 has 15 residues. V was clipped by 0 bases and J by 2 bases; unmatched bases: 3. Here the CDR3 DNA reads TGTGCCAGCAGTTTATCCGACAGGGCCAACTATGGCTACACCTTC. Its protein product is CASSLSDRANYGYTF.

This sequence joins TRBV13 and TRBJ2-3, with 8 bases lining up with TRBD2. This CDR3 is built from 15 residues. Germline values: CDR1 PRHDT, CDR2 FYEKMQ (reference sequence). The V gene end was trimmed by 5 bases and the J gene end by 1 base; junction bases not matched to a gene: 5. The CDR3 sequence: CASSTGLAGTDTQYF. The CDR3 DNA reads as TGTGCCAGCAGCACCGGACTAGCCGGCACAGATACGCAGTATTTT.

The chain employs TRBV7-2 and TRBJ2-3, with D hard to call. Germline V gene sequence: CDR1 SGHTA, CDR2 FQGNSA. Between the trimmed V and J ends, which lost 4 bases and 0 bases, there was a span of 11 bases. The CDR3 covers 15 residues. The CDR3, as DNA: TGTGCCAGCAGCTCCTTTACAGTCAGCACAGATACGCAGTATTTT. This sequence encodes CASSSFTVSTDTQYF.

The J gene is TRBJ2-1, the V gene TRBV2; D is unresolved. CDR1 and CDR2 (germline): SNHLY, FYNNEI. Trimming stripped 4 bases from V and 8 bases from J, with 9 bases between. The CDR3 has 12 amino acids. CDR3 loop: CASSVRVDEQFF. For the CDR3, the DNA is TGTGCCAGCAGTGTTCGCGTGGATGAGCAGTTCTTC.

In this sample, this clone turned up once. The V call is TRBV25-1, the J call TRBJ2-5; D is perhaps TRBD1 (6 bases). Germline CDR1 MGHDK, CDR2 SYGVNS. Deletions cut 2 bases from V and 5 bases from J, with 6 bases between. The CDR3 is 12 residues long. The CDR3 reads CASSETGETQYF. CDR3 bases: TGTGCCAGCAGTGAAACAGGGGAGACCCAGTACTTC.

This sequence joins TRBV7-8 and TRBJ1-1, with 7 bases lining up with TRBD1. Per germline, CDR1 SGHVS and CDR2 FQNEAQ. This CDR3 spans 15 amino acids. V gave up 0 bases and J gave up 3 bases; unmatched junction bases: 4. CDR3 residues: CASSLASGTDTEAFF. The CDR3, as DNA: TGTGCCAGCAGCTTAGCCTCGGGGACAGACACTGAAGCTTTCTTT.